This T cell receptor beta chain derives from a study of shared clonotypes between healthy human individuals. Findings and caveats of the study: The study sampled only blood, and tissue repertoires likely differ. Sequencing of the sorted subsets was shown by rarefaction to be incomplete despite large depth.

Sequencing used immunoSEQ multiplex PCR; TCRdb keeps in-frame clones, though not all of them. There are roughly 2.5 million clones in the sample; around nine tenths occur only once, and about 0.13% lies in the top ten. CDR1 and CDR2 (germline): SEHNR, FQNEAQ (reference sequence). The CDR3 is made up of 14 amino acids. Trimming pared 5 bases from V and 1 base from J, leaving 11 bases between. About this clone: The antigen is undetermined.

This sequence joins TRBV7-9 and TRBJ1-1; D is perhaps TRBD1 (5 bases). Sequencing used naive CD4+ T cells sorted from blood. The subset is: CD45RA+ positively selected. This receptor was taken from a man aged 18 to 30 in good health. The CDR3 DNA sequence: TGTGCCAGCAGCCCCAGCGGACAGAACACTGAAGCTTTCTTT. Translated, it gives CASSPSGQNTEAFF.